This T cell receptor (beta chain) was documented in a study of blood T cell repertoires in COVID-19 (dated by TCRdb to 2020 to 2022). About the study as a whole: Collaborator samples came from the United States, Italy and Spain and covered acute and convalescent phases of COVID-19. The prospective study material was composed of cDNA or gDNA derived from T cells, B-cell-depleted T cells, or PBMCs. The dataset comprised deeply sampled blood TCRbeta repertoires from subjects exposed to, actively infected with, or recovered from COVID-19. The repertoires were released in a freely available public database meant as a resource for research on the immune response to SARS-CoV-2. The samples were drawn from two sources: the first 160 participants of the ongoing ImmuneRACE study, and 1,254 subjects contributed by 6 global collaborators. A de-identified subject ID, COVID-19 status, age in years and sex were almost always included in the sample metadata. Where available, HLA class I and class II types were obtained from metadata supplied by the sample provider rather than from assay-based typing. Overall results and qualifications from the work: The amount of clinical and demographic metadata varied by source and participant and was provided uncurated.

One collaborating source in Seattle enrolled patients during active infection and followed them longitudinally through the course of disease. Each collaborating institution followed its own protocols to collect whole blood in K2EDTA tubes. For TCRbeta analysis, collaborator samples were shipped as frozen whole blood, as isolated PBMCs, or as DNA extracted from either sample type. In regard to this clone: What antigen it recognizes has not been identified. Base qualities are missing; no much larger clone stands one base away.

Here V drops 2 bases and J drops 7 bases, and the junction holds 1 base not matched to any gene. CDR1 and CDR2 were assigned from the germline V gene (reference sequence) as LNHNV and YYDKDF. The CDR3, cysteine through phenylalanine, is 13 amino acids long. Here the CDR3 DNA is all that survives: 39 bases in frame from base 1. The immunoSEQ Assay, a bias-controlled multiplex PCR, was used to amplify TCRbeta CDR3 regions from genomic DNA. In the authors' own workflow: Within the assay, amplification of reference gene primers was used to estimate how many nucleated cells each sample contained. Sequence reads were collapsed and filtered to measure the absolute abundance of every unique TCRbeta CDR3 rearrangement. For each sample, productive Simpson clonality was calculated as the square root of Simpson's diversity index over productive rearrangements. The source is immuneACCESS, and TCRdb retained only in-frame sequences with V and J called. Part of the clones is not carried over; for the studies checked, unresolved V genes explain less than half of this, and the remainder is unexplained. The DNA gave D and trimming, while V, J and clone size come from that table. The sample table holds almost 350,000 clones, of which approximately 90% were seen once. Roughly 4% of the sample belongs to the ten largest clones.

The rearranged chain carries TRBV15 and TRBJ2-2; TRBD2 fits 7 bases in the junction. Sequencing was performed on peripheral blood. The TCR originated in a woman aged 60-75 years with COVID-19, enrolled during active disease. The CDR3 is CATSRWGGGELFF. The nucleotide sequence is TGTGCCACCAGCAGATGGGGGGGCGGGGAGCTGTTTTTT.